What follows are 23 T cell receptor beta chains derived from one specimen sequenced in a study of blood T cell repertoires in COVID-19. Clones were sequenced by immunoSEQ multiplex PCR, and TCRdb holds only the in-frame ones, with some missing. The sample has around 300,000 clones; roughly 90% are singletons. The source material was peripheral blood. The receptors shown here come from a woman aged 30 to 39 with COVID-19, enrolled during active disease.

The chain links TRBV28 to TRBJ1-6; 10 bases align to TRBD1. The germline V gene encodes CDR1 MDHEN and CDR2 SYDVKM. With 4 bases clipped from V and 9 bases from J, the junction kept 9 bases outside the gene matches. The CDR3 is made up of 16 amino acids. CDR3 residues: CASSSRDRGAGSPLHF. DNA of the CDR3: TGTGCCAGCAGTTCCCGGGACAGGGGCGCGGGTTCACCCCTCCACTTT.

The chain has TRBV11-2 and TRBJ2-3, with TRBD2 as a possible D gene (5 bases). V shed 4 bases and J shed 5 bases, with 10 bases lying between them. This CDR3 comprises 13 residues. Germline values: CDR1 SGHAT, CDR2 FQNNGV. The CDR3 protein is CASSSPRGDTQYF. CDR3 nucleotides: TGTGCCAGCAGCTCCCCACGGGGAGATACGCAGTATTTT.

The chain joins TRBV27 to TRBJ2-3, with a tentative D call TRBD1 (5 bases). Deletions cut 4 bases from V and 2 bases from J, with 16 bases between. CDR1 MNHEY and CDR2 SMNVEV come from the germline V gene (reference sequence). This CDR3 is built from 16 residues. The CDR3 DNA follows: TGTGCCAGCAGTTCGTCCTCGACAGCACTCACAGATACGCAGTATTTT. It encodes CASSSSSTALTDTQYF.

The CDR3 protein is CSVEPGGVDTGELFF. CDR3 bases: TGCAGCGTTGAACCGGGGGGGGTTGACACCGGGGAGCTGTTTTTT. The chain links TRBV29-1 to TRBJ2-2, with TRBD2 matching 8 bases. CDR1 SQVTM and CDR2 ANQGSEA come from the germline V gene. This CDR3 has 15 residues. Trimming took 2 bases from V and 3 from J; bases not matched to a gene: 5.

The chain recombines TRBV7-3 with TRBJ1-6; 7 bases align to TRBD1. The CDR3 sequence is 13 residues long. Germline CDR1 is SGHTA and CDR2 is FQGTGA. V trimming: 5 bases; J trimming: 12 bases; junction bases outside the gene matches: 7. CDR3 region: CASSRDRVGPLHF. CDR3 bases: TGTGCCAGCAGCAGAGACAGGGTAGGACCCCTCCACTTT.

The rearrangement uses TRBV3-1 (or the pseudogene TRBV3-2) and TRBJ2-1, with TRBD2 identical over 11 bases. Germline CDR1 and CDR2: LGHDT and YNNKEL (reference sequence). J lost 6 bases, V lost 0 bases, and 10 bases had no gene match. The CDR3 covers 18 residues. The CDR3 loop reads CASSQDSLRLAGRNEQFF. CDR3 coding DNA: TGTGCCAGCAGCCAAGATTCGCTTCGACTAGCGGGACGCAATGAGCAGTTCTTC.

The CDR3 DNA reads TGTGCCAGCAGTAAGGGACAGGGTACGAACACTGAAGCTTTCTTT. Its protein is CASSKGQGTNTEAFF. The genes are TRBV6-5 and TRBJ1-1; 9 bases line up with TRBD1. This CDR3 comprises 15 residues. The ends lost 5 bases at V and 1 base at J; junction bases unmatched: 5. Germline CDR1 is MNHEY and CDR2 is SVGAGI.

The chain's CDR3 is CAIRTGDEQYF. As DNA, the CDR3 is TGTGCCATCAGGACAGGGGACGAGCAGTACTTC. The J gene is TRBJ2-7, the V gene TRBV10-3, with 8 bases matching TRBD1. This CDR3 region has 11 residues. Unmatched junction bases numbered 0, after V lost 6 bases and J lost 5 bases. The germline V gene encodes CDR1 ENHRY and CDR2 SYGVKD.

CDR3 residues: CASGKQGLNTEAFF. The CDR3 DNA sequence: TGTGCCAGCGGTAAACAGGGATTGAACACTGAAGCTTTCTTT. The V gene is TRBV28, the J gene TRBJ1-1, with D possibly TRBD1 on 6 matching bases. CDR1 and CDR2 from the germline V gene are MDHEN and SYDVKM. Trimming removed 8 bases from V and 0 bases from J, with 13 bases in between. The CDR3 runs to 14 residues.

The chain couples TRBV4-1 to TRBJ1-6; D may be TRBD1 (5 bases). The CDR3 covers 15 residues. CDR1 and CDR2 (germline): MGHRA, YSYEKL. The V gene lost 0 bases and the J gene lost 7 bases, with 10 bases spanning the gap. CDR3 in DNA: TGCGCCAGCAGCCAAGATCTAGGGGAAAATTCACCCCTCCACTTT. Translation gives CASSQDLGENSPLHF.

This chain joins TRBV25-1 and TRBJ2-1, with 7 bases lining up with TRBD2. J lost 8 bases, V lost 6 bases, and 10 bases had no gene match. This CDR3 is 14 amino acids long. CDR1 and CDR2 (germline): MGHDK, SYGVNS. The DNA of the CDR3 is TGTGCCAGCAGCCCGACTAGCCCTGGCGATGAGCAGTTCTTC. Encoded protein: CASSPTSPGDEQFF.

The chain uses TRBV6-5 and TRBJ2-5; TRBD2 matches 7 bases. The trim removed 0 bases at V and 4 bases at J, leaving 2 bases unmatched. The CDR3 runs 14 residues. In germline, CDR1 is MNHEY, CDR2 SVGAGI. The CDR3 loop reads CASSYSTGGETQYF. The CDR3 region has the DNA TGTGCCAGCAGTTACTCGACGGGAGGAGAGACCCAGTACTTC.

The J gene is TRBJ2-5, the V gene TRBV10-3; TRBD1 matches at 8 bases. This CDR3 comprises 14 residues. Looked up from germline, CDR1 is ENHRY and CDR2 is SYGVKD. The ends lost 4 bases at V and 4 bases at J; junction bases unmatched: 5. The CDR3 DNA reads as TGTGCCATCAGTGGGACAGGGAACGGAGAGACCCAGTACTTC. Translation gives CAISGTGNGETQYF.

This clone was found a few times. V gene TRBV6-6 combines with J gene TRBJ1-2; D not resolved. This CDR3 contains 16 residues. CDR1 is MNHNY, CDR2 SVGAGI, per germline (reference sequence). The ends were cut back, 3 bases at V and 2 bases at J, with 16 bases in the middle. Here the CDR3 reads CASSYLGRGANYGYTF. CDR3 DNA: TGTGCCAGCAGTTATTTAGGAAGAGGTGCGAACTATGGCTACACCTTC.

The genes are TRBV5-5 and TRBJ1-2; unclear D gene. Germline assignment: CDR1 SGHKS and CDR2 YYEKEE (reference sequence). The CDR3 is made up of 14 amino acids. V was pared by 0 bases and J by 4 bases, with 10 bases between. The CDR3 bases are TGTGCCAGCAGCTTGGACAGTAGGTTCTATGGCTACACCTTC. This codes for CASSLDSRFYGYTF. The full variable domain, with the rest looked up from reference TRBV5-5 and TRBJ1-2, is DAGVTQSPTHLIKTRGQQVTLRCSPISGHKSVSWYQQVLGQGPQFIFQYYEKEERGRGNFPDRFSARQFPNYSSELNVNALLLGDSALYLCASSLDSRFYGYTFGSGTRLTVV.

The chain joins TRBV12-3 or TRBV12-4 to TRBJ2-7, with TRBD2 matching over 8 bases. The CDR3 runs to 12 residues. The V and J ends lost 6 bases and 5 bases, in that order; junction bases with no gene match: 3. In nucleotides, the CDR3 is TGTGCCAGCAGACCAGCGGGAGACGAGCAGTACTTC. It translates to CASRPAGDEQYF.

The rearrangement uses TRBV30 and TRBJ1-4; D may be TRBD1 (5 bases). V was trimmed by 4 bases and J by 7 bases, leaving 13 bases between them. This CDR3 contains 13 residues. CDR1 and CDR2 (germline): GTSNPN, SVGIG (reference sequence). The CDR3 nucleotides read TGTGCCTGGAAGGGGCAGGGTGGTGAAAAACTGTTTTTT. Protein product: CAWKGQGGEKLFF.

This chain connects TRBV2 to TRBJ2-7, with 7 bases identical to TRBD1. The length of the CDR3 is 12 residues. Trimming removed 8 bases from V and 3 bases from J; junction bases left unmatched: 4. Germline V gene sequence: CDR1 SNHLY, CDR2 FYNNEI. The CDR3 here is CASQGQYYEQYF. DNA for the CDR3: TGTGCCAGCCAGGGACAGTACTACGAGCAGTACTTC. Full variable domain (outside the CDR3, taken from reference TRBV2 and TRBJ2-7): EPEVTQTPSHQVTQMGQEVILRCVPISNHLYFYWYRQILGQKVEFLVSFYNNEISEKSEIFDDQFSVERPDGSNFTLKIRSTKLEDSAMYFCASQGQYYEQYFGPGTRLTVT.

This clone was picked up one time. The genes are TRBV27 and TRBJ2-6; 7 bases match TRBD1. The V gene end was trimmed by 4 bases and the J gene end by 3 bases; junction bases not matched to a gene: 6. The length of the CDR3 is 16 residues. The germline gives CDR1 MNHEY, CDR2 SMNVEV (reference sequence). CDR3 amino acids: CASSSYRGYGANVLTF. The CDR3 DNA reads TGTGCCAGCAGTTCCTACAGGGGTTATGGGGCCAACGTCCTGACTTTC.

The chain recombines TRBV28 with TRBJ1-5; TRBD1 matches at 9 bases. The CDR3 sequence is 15 residues long. Germline V gene lookup returns CDR1 MDHEN and CDR2 SYDVKM. J was trimmed by 7 bases and V by 7 bases; bases with no gene match: 11. CDR3 loop: CASTPGTGIYQPQHF. CDR3 bases: TGTGCCAGCACTCCCGGGACAGGGATTTACCAGCCCCAGCATTTT.

The rearrangement uses TRBV5-5 and TRBJ2-7; 9 bases match TRBD1. The CDR3 covers 14 residues. Germline V CDR1 and CDR2: SGHKS, YYEKEE (reference sequence). V was clipped by 3 bases and J by 0 bases; unmatched bases: 1. This chain's CDR3 is CASSSTGGSYEQYF. CDR3 sequence (DNA): TGTGCCAGCAGCTCGACAGGGGGCTCCTACGAGCAGTACTTC.

This rearrangement joins TRBV7-3 to TRBJ2-5; 8 bases align to TRBD2. The V gene's germline CDR1 is SGHTA and CDR2 FQGTGA. This CDR3 has 14 residues. V shed 6 bases, J shed 2 bases, and the junction held 5 bases outside the gene matches. The CDR3: CASSPSGLQETQYF. The CDR3 DNA follows: TGTGCCAGCAGTCCTAGCGGGTTACAAGAGACCCAGTACTTC.

The V call is TRBV11-2, the J call TRBJ1-3; 7 nucleotides agree with TRBD1. The germline V gene has CDR1 SGHAT and CDR2 FQNNGV. V was pared by 4 bases and J by 4 bases, with 4 bases of the junction left unmatched. The CDR3 is 14 amino acids. The CDR3 DNA reads as TGTGCCAGCAGCTCCAGGGGGGAGGGAAACACCATATATTTT. The encoded protein is CASSSRGEGNTIYF.